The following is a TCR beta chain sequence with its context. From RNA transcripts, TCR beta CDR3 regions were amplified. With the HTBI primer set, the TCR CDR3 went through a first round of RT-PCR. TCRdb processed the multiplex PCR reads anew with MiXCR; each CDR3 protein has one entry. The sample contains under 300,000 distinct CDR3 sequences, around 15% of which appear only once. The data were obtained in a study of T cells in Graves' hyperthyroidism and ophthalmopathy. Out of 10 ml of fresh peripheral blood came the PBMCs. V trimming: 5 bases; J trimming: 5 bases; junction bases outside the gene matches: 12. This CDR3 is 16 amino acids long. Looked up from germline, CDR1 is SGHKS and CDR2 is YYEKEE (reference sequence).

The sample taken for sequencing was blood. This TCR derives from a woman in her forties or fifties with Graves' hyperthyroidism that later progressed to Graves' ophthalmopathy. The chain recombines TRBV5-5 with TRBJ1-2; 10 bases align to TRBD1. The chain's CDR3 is CASRTHLGQGRYGYTF. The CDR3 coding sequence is TGTGCCAGCAGGACCCACTTGGGACAGGGGCGTTATGGCTACACCTTC.